This T cell receptor (beta chain) was observed in a study of tumor-infiltrating lymphocytes in primary liver carcinoma. Starting from 500 ng of total RNA, TCR beta cDNA was produced with a primer in the constant region. The TCR beta library was amplified through three nested multiplex PCR rounds in a modified ARM-PCR procedure. The study ran its first two PCR rounds for approximately 10 cycles each, using TRBV1-TRBV30 forward primers and a C-beta reverse primer. TCRdb redid the calling of the multiplex PCR reads with MiXCR, one entry per CDR3 protein. The sample records hundreds of thousands of distinct CDR3 sequences, roughly three fifths being singletons. Unsorted whole blood supplied the blood RNA, and germline DNA was isolated too. This clonotype was observed once. This CDR3 contains 15 residues. Between the trimmed V and J ends, which lost 5 bases and 0 bases, there was a span of 11 bases.

The sample comprised peripheral blood. The rearrangement joins TRBV12-3 or TRBV12-4 to TRBJ1-5, with D unresolved. This receptor was obtained from a woman younger than 45 with primary liver carcinoma and hepatitis B virus infection. CDR3 in amino acids: CASSPLGSSNQPQHF. The CDR3 region has the DNA TGTGCCAGCAGTCCACTGGGAAGTAGCAATCAGCCCCAGCATTTT.